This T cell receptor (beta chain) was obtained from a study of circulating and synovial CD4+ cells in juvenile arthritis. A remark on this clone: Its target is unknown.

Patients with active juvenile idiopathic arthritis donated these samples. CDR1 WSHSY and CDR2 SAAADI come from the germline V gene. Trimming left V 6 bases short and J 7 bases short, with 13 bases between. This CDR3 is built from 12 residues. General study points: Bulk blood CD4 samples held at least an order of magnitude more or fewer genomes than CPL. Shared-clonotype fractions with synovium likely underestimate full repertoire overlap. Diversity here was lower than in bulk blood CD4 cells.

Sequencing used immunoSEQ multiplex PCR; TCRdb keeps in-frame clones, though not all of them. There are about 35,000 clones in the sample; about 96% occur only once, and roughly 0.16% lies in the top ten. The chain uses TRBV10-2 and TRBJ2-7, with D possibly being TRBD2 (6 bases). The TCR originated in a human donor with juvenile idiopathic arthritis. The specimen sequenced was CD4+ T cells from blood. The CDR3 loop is CASRAGFGEQYF. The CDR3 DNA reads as TGCGCCAGCAGGGCGGGGTTTGGGGAGCAGTACTTC.